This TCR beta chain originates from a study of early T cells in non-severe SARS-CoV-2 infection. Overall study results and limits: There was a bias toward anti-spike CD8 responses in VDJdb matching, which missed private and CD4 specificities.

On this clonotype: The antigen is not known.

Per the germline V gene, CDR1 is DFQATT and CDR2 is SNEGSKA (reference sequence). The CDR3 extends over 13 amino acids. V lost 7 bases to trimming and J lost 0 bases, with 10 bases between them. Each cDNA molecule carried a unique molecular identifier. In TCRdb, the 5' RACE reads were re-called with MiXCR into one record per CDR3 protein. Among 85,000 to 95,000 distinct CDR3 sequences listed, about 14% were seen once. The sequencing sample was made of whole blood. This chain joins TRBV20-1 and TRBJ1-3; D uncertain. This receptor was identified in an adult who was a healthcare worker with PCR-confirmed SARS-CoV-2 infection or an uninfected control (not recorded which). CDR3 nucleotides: TGCAGTGTGACTGGGGACTCTGGAAACACCATATATTTT. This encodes CSVTGDSGNTIYF.